Each of the 8 T cell receptor beta chains below was sequenced from the same sample in a study of shared clonotypes between healthy human individuals. TCRdb keeps only in-frame clones here, not all; method: immunoSEQ multiplex PCR. The data show fewer than 800,000 clones, about 92% seen once. Only CD45RO-negative cells positively selected for CCR7 counted as naive CD8 cells, so terminally differentiated effector memory CD45RA+ cells were excluded. The sample taken for sequencing was naive CD8+ T cells sorted from blood. Receptor source: a man aged 25 to 40 in good health.

V is TRBV13 and J is TRBJ1-6; TRBD1 might be the D (5 bases). This CDR3 comprises 15 residues. V was clipped by 5 bases and J by 6 bases, with 14 bases between them. Germline values: CDR1 PRHDT, CDR2 FYEKMQ (reference sequence). In DNA, the CDR3 is TGTGCCAGCAGCCCTGGGACCCCCGTTAATTCACCCCTCCACTTT. Encoded protein: CASSPGTPVNSPLHF.

The V call is TRBV29-1, the J call TRBJ2-3, with D hard to call. The CDR3 has 11 residues. The V gene lost 5 bases and the J gene lost 7 bases, with 10 bases spanning the gap. The germline V gene has CDR1 SQVTM and CDR2 ANQGSEA. The DNA for the CDR3 is TGCAGCGTTTGGGCCAATAATACGCAGTATTTT. Residues: CSVWANNTQYF.

The sample holds one count of this clone. Distinct nucleotide sequences in the sample also encode this CDR3. This chain connects TRBV4-1 to TRBJ2-1; 8 nucleotides match TRBD2. V gave up 1 base and J gave up 1 base; unmatched junction bases: 3. Germline CDR1 MGHRA, CDR2 YSYEKL. CDR3 length equals 16 residues. In DNA form, the CDR3 reads TGCGCCAGCAGCCAAGTCAGCGGGGGATCCTACAATGAGCAGTTCTTC. It specifies CASSQVSGGSYNEQFF.

The rearrangement links TRBV29-1 to TRBJ2-7; perhaps TRBD1 as D (5 bases). Trimming left V 4 bases short and J 3 bases short, with 7 bases between. The CDR3 contains 11 residues. Germline CDR1 is SQVTM and CDR2 is ANQGSEA. CDR3 in amino acids: CSVGQYYEQYF. CDR3 in DNA: TGCAGCGTTGGACAGTACTACGAGCAGTACTTC.

The chain employs TRBV27 and TRBJ2-7; D gene uncertain. The V gene's germline CDR1 is MNHEY and CDR2 SMNVEV (reference sequence). V dropped 2 bases and J dropped 3 bases, with 14 bases sitting between them. The CDR3 runs 15 residues. The DNA for the CDR3 is TGTGCCAGCAGTTTAAGTGTTGGGGTAGTCTACGAGCAGTACTTC. It translates to CASSLSVGVVYEQYF.

This chain uses TRBV6-5 with TRBJ2-7; 10 nucleotides line up with TRBD1. From germline, CDR1 is MNHEY and CDR2 SVGAGI. The V and J ends lost 6 bases and 3 bases, in that order; junction bases with no gene match: 5. The CDR3 covers 14 residues. The DNA of the CDR3 is TGTGCCAGCAGCGGGACAGGGGAAATCTACGAGCAGTACTTC. Residues: CASSGTGEIYEQYF.

The V gene is TRBV6-1, the J gene TRBJ1-4, with 8 bases lining up with TRBD1. CDR3 length: 15 residues. Germline V CDR1 and CDR2: MNHNS, SASEGT. V was clipped by 6 bases and J by 8 bases; unmatched bases: 11. As DNA, the CDR3 is TGTGCCAGCAGCGCATGGACAGGGCTCGAGGAAAAACTGTTTTTT. The encoded protein is CASSAWTGLEEKLFF.

This chain joins TRBV5-4 and TRBJ1-1; 8 positions agree with TRBD1. The junction had 5 bases not matched to a gene; V was cut back by 4 bases and J by 0 bases. This CDR3 contains 15 residues. The germline V gene encodes CDR1 SGHNT and CDR2 YYREEE (reference sequence). CDR3 residues: CASSPGQGMNTEAFF. Here the CDR3 DNA reads TGTGCCAGCAGCCCCGGACAGGGCATGAACACTGAAGCTTTCTTT.